This T cell receptor (beta chain) was profiled in a study of metastatic and nonmetastatic thyroid tumors. Findings of the study overall: For both blood and tumor, malignant thyroid tumors reportedly showed significantly higher TCR beta diversity than benign nodules did.

With respect to this clone: Antigen: not known.

Thyroid surgery was preceded by no treatment in any patient. CDR1 is LNHDA, CDR2 SQIVND, per germline (reference sequence). This CDR3 has 14 amino acids. V gave up 7 bases and J gave up 4 bases; unmatched junction bases: 6. Original processing methods: Built for papillary thyroid cancer, a distant-metastasis classifier drew on CDR3 differences across clinicopathological groups. TCRdb re-clonotyped the PCR reads via MiXCR. In this record, the V and J calls reflect TCRdb's handling and not the investigators' own analysis. The sample consists of some 35,000 clones, 35% of them appearing once. J is TRBJ2-1 and V is TRBV19; 8 positions agree with TRBD2. The TCR was taken from a female donor with papillary thyroid cancer or a benign thyroid nodule (not recorded which). Some clones in this sample may be carry-over from other donors' samples. Specimen: tumor tissue. The CDR3 DNA follows: TGTGCCAGTACCCAGGGACTAGAGTACAATGAGCAGTTCTTC. Its protein is CASTQGLEYNEQFF.